In this sample, the clone carrying this T cell receptor beta chain turned up a few times. This sample is part of a study of T cell repertoires in cytomegalovirus infection. This CDR3 spans 15 amino acids. The germline V gene encodes CDR1 MNHEY and CDR2 SVGAGI. The trim removed 2 bases at V and 0 bases at J, leaving 2 bases unmatched. TCRdb ran MiXCR on the reads and lists one entry per CDR3 protein. The sample shows around 740,000 distinct CDR3 sequences, 35% of them seen only once. The chain has TRBV6-5 and TRBJ2-3; 7 nucleotides line up with TRBD1. Sequences were obtained from PBMCs. This receptor was obtained from a human donor in good health (CMV status not recorded). Some clones in this sample may be carry-over from other donors' samples. The CDR3 spells CASSYRDSSTDTQYF. The CDR3 bases are TGTGCCAGCAGTTACCGGGACAGTAGCACAGATACGCAGTATTTT.